Listed below are T cell receptor beta chains from one sample, sequenced in a study of CD8 T cells in Susac syndrome. TCRdb re-derived calls from the immunoSEQ multiplex PCR reads in MiXCR, one entry per CDR3 protein. The sample yields 150,000 to 200,000 distinct CDR3 sequences, 94% seen once. Sequencing used CD4+ T cells from PBMCs. The source of these receptors is a human donor with Susac syndrome. CDR3s leave out the opening cysteine and the closing phenylalanine or tryptophan.

TRBV29-1	TRBJ2-7	SVSGRGAAYEQY
TRBV7-2	TRBJ2-2	ASSLVGAGGRTGELF
TRBV7-9	TRBJ2-1	ASSLDRADNEQF
TRBV23-1	TRBJ2-5	ASSQSWGEETQY
TRBV24-1	TRBJ2-6	ATSPGQGWANVLT
TRBV30	TRBJ1-1	AWLGQKNTEAF
TRBV7-6	TRBJ1-1	ASSRGAGANTEAF
TRBV5-1	TRBJ2-7	ASSSSPAEQY
TRBV7-8	TRBJ2-1	ASSPQPGQGW
TRBV30	TRBJ2-5	AWTRRQGVRETQY
TRBV4-2	TRBJ2-7	ASSQGQGVYGEQY
TRBV14	TRBJ2-3	ASSQGVTDTQY
TRBV6-5	TRBJ1-5	ATTPQGGHQPQH
TRBV18	TRBJ2-7	ASSPEDSLFTEQY
TRBV12-3/TRBV12-4	TRBJ1-2	ASSSLAEGYGYT
TRBV29-1	TRBJ2-7	SVESATYEQY
TRBV6-2/TRBV6-3	TRBJ2-5	ASTKGVIQETQY
TRBV29-1	TRBJ1-3	SVNPGSPNSGNTIY
TRBV7-9	TRBJ2-5	ASSPQGNTQY
TRBV29-1	TRBJ1-2	SVEDYAPYGYT
TRBV3-1	TRBJ2-7	ASSGRDYEQY
TRBV15	TRBJ1-6	ATSRHGTGLRNSPLH
TRBV20-1	TRBJ1-1	SALDRGAEAF
TRBV6-1	TRBJ1-6	ASSEKAGTDDNSPLH
TRBV19	TRBJ2-7	ASSTPTGRVDEQY
TRBV7-2	TRBJ1-5	ASSQTGGGQPQH
TRBV19	TRBJ2-6	ASRPPGYPGSGANVLT
TRBV5-1	TRBJ1-2	ASSEATGYTYGYT
TRBV20-1	TRBJ2-4	SASPAGLGIQY
TRBV25-1	TRBJ1-5	ASAGQVKVGNQPQH
TRBV5-6	TRBJ2-7	ASSPDTRDTYEQY
TRBV18	TRBJ2-6	ASSPAGSAGANVLT
TRBV12-3/TRBV12-4	TRBJ2-2	ASRAGTGVNGELF
TRBV9	TRBJ2-2	ASSVGGRVTGELF
TRBV28	TRBJ1-1	ASRETGNTEAF
TRBV18	TRBJ2-3	ASTFTDTQY
TRBV20-1	TRBJ2-7	SATIGVPYEQY
TRBV6-2/TRBV6-3	TRBJ1-1	ASTDYLAGTSTEAF
TRBV29-1	TRBJ1-5	SVGDRPDQPQH
TRBV7-8	TRBJ2-1	ASSLEGQDYNEQF
TRBV7-2	TRBJ2-1	ASSLEVAGGPGGQF
TRBV4-2	TRBJ2-7	ASSQGSGGDYEQY
TRBV12-3/TRBV12-4	TRBJ1-2	ASSLGTGRSGYT
TRBV2	TRBJ2-5	ASSLATQY
TRBV19	TRBJ1-2	ASSIPGRGYGYT
TRBV29-1	TRBJ2-1	SVERDRDNEQF
TRBV4-3	TRBJ2-3	ASSQGALHSTDTQY
TRBV7-3	TRBJ1-1	ASSLSTGGEAF
TRBV2	TRBJ2-7	ASSARQGKSYEQY
TRBV7-9	TRBJ1-2	ASNTGGGYT
TRBV29-1	TRBJ1-4	SVNRDGEKLF
TRBV6-5	TRBJ2-1	AARGARSSYNEQF
TRBV19	TRBJ2-7	ASSINEGSYEQY
TRBV19	TRBJ1-2	ASSWTGANYGYT